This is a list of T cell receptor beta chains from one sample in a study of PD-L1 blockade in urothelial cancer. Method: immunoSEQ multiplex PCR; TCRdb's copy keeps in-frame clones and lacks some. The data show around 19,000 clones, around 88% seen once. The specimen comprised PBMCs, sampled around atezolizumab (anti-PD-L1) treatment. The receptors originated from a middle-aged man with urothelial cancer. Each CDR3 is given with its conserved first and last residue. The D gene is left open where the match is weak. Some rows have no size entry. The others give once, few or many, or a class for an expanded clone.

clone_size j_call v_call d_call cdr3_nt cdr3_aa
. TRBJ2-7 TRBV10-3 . TGTGCCATCAGTGAGTCGGGGCTCGGCGAGCAGTACTTC CAISESGLGEQYF
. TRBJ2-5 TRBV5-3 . TGTGCCAGAAGTAAGGGGGAGACCCAGTACTTC CARSKGETQYF
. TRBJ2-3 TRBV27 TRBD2 TGTGCCAGCGCGGGGGGGGGCACAGATACGCAGTATTTT CASAGGGTDTQYF
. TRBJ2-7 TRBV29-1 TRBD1 TGCAGCGTTGAAGATTCGGGACAGTACGAGCAGTACTTC CSVEDSGQYEQYF
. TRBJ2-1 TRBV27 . TGTGCCAGCAGTCTACCTCAGGGGCCGTCAAATGAGCAGTTCTTC CASSLPQGPSNEQFF
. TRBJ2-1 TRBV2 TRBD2 TGTGCCAGCAGCCCTATAGCGGGAGGGTTCAATGAGCAGTTCTTC CASSPIAGGFNEQFF
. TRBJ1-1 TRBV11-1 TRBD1 TGTGCCAGCAGCTTTTTCCCGGGACAGGGGAACACTGAAGCTTTCTTT CASSFFPGQGNTEAFF
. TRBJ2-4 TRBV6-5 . TGTGCCAGCAGTTACGCAACAGGGTTAGCCAAAAACATTCAGTACTTC CASSYATGLAKNIQYF
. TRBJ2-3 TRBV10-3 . TGTGCCATCAACGCAGGCACAGATACGCAGTATTTT CAINAGTDTQYF
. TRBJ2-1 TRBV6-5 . TGTGCCAGCAGTTCCACAGGGAGACGGGACAATGAGCAGTTCTTC CASSSTGRRDNEQFF
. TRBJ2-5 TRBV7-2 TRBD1 TGTGCCAGCAGCTTAGGACAGGGGGTAAATATCAGAGAGACCCAGTACTTC CASSLGQGVNIRETQYF
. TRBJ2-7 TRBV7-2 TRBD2 TGTGCCAGCAGCTTACGAGCGGGAGGGCCCTACGAGCAGTACTTC CASSLRAGGPYEQYF
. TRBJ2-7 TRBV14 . TGTGCCAGCAGCCTGGCGAGTTGGGACTTCTCCTACGAGCAGTACTTC CASSLASWDFSYEQYF
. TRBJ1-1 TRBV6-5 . TGTGCCAGCAGTTACTCCACCCAGTTCGTAGAAGCTTTCTTT CASSYSTQFVEAFF
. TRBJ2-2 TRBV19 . TGTGCCAGTAGTATCGTCGGCGGGAACACCGGGGAGCTGTTTTTT CASSIVGGNTGELFF
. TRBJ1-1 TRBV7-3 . TGTGCCAGCAGCTTGTTGCGGGACACTGAAGCTTTCTTT CASSLLRDTEAFF
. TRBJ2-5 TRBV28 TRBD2 TGTGCCAGCAGTTCCACTAGCGGACCCTCGCGGGAGACCCAGTACTTC CASSSTSGPSRETQYF
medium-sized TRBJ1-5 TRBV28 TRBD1 TGTGCCAGCAGGTGGGACAGATTGAGCAATCAGCCCCAGCATTTT CASRWDRLSNQPQHF
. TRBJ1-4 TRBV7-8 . TGTGCCAGCAGCTTAGTCCTGAGCCCAAATGAAAAACTGTTTTTT CASSLVLSPNEKLFF
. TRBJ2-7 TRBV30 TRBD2 TGTGCCTGGAGTGTACTAGCGGGAGCATCCGAGCAGTACTTC CAWSVLAGASEQYF
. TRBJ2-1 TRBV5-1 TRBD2 TGCGCCAGCAGCTTGGAAATAGCGGGGGGGCCAAGTGAGCAGTTCTTC CASSLEIAGGPSEQFF
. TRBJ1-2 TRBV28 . TGTGCCAGCAGTTTAGAGGGCTATGGCTACACCTTC CASSLEGYGYTF
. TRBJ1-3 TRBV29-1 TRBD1 TGCAGCGTCGGGACAGTCGGAAACACCATATATTTT CSVGTVGNTIYF
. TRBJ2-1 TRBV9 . TGTGCCAGCAGCCCCCGGGGACTCCGAAACAATGAGCAGTTCTTC CASSPRGLRNNEQFF
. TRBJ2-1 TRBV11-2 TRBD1 TGTGCCAGCAGCTCCGGACAGGGTTCCACCAATGAGCAGTTCTTC CASSSGQGSTNEQFF
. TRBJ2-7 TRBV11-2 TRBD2 TGTGCCAGCAGCTTAAAATTGCGGGAGGCAGGAGAGCAGTACTTC CASSLKLREAGEQYF
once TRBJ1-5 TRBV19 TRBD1 TGTGCCAGTTCCCGGACAGGGATTTGGCCCCAGCATTTT CASSRTGIWPQHF
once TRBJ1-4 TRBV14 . TGTGCCAGCAGCCAAGCGGCCCGGGTTCGGGAAAAACTGTTTTTT CASSQAARVREKLFF
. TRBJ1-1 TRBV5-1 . TGCGCCAGCAGCTTGGCCGGGGGTAATGAAGCTTTCTTT CASSLAGGNEAFF
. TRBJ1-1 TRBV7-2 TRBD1 TGTGCCAGCAGCCCCAGGGGACAGGGGGGTACTGAAGCTTTCTTT CASSPRGQGGTEAFF
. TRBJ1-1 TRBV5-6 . TGTGCCAGCAGCGTAGGACATCTCTGGCGTCGGACTGAAGCTTTCTTT CASSVGHLWRRTEAFF
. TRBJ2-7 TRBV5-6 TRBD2 TGTGCCAGCAGCTTCAGGGCTAGCGGGAGTTACGAGCAGTACTTC CASSFRASGSYEQYF
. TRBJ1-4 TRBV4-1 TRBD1 TGCGCCAGCAGCCAAGCCCCCGGGACAGGGCGTGAAAAACTGTTTTTT CASSQAPGTGREKLFF
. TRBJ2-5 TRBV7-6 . TGTGCCAGCAGCCTCCCTCTGGCGGGGCAAGAGACCCAGTACTTC CASSLPLAGQETQYF
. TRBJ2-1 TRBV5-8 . TGTGCCAGCAGCGCCAGCCCGGGACTCGGCCTTAATGAGCAGTTCTTC CASSASPGLGLNEQFF
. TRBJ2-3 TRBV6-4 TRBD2 TGTGCCAGCAGTCTCAGCGGGAGGGCCACAGATACGCAGTATTTT CASSLSGRATDTQYF
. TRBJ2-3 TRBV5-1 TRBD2 TGCGCCAGCAGCTTGGTGACTAGCGGGTGGAGCACAGATACGCAGTATTTT CASSLVTSGWSTDTQYF
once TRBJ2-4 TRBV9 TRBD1 TGTGCCAGCAGTGCGACAGGGGGGGACATTCAGTACTTC CASSATGGDIQYF
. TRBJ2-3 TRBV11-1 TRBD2 TGTGCCAGCAGCTTAGTAGCGGGGGGCCTCACAGATACGCAGTATTTT CASSLVAGGLTDTQYF
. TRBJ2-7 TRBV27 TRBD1 TGTGCCAGCACCTTTACCGGGACAGGGGCCTACGAGCAGTACTTC CASTFTGTGAYEQYF
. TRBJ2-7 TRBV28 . TGTGCCAGCAGTTTATTGGACAGTCTGCAGTACTTC CASSLLDSLQYF